A selection of T cell receptor beta chains follows, all from one sample in a study of CD8 T cells in Susac syndrome. In TCRdb, the immunoSEQ multiplex PCR reads were re-called with MiXCR into one record per CDR3 protein. The sample shows approximately 180,000 distinct CDR3 sequences, approximately 96% of them seen only once. Sequenced sample: CD4+ T cells from PBMCs. All receptors come from a human donor with multiple sclerosis. The CDR3 runs from the conserved cysteine through the conserved F or W. D genes are given only for firm matches. A row's size may be missing; if present it is once, few, many or a size class.

clone_size d_call j_call v_call cdr3_aa cdr3_nt
NA NA TRBJ1-2 TRBV30 CAWSPRKASYTF TGTGCCTGGAGCCCCCGAAAGGCCTCGTACACCTTC
NA NA TRBJ2-7 TRBV5-1 CASSVTGLSYEQYF TGCGCCAGCAGCGTGACAGGACTCTCCTACGAGCAGTACTTC
NA TRBD1 TRBJ1-2 TRBV12-3/TRBV12-4 CASSRGQSRGYTF TGTGCCAGCAGCCGGGGACAGAGTAGGGGCTACACCTTC
NA NA TRBJ2-1 TRBV9 CASSVTGTAYNEQFF TGTGCCAGCAGCGTGACCGGGACTGCGTACAATGAGCAGTTCTTC
NA NA TRBJ1-6 TRBV30 CAWRQGENSPLHF TGTGCCTGGAGACAGGGAGAGAATTCACCCCTCCACTTT
once NA TRBJ1-1 TRBV29-1 CSAGQLNTEAFF TGCAGCGCAGGGCAGTTGAACACTGAAGCTTTCTTT
NA NA TRBJ2-2 TRBV6-2/TRBV6-3 CASSQYGGELFF TGTGCCAGCAGTCAATATGGCGGGGAGCTGTTTTTT
NA NA TRBJ2-1 TRBV20-1 CSALEIAVSSRQQFF TGCAGTGCCCTAGAGATAGCGGTATCATCAAGACAGCAGTTCTTC
NA TRBD2 TRBJ2-5 TRBV24-1 CATSDLTSGEETQYF TGTGCCACCAGTGATTTGACTAGCGGAGAAGAGACCCAGTACTTC
NA NA TRBJ2-1 TRBV5-1 CASSLNRIYNEQFF TGCGCCAGCAGCTTAAACAGGATCTACAATGAGCAGTTCTTC
once NA TRBJ2-3 TRBV15 CATSRDDDSAPDTQYF TGTGCCACCAGCAGAGATGACGACTCCGCCCCAGATACGCAGTATTTT
once TRBD1 TRBJ1-2 TRBV3-1 CASSPPGGAVWYGYTF TGTGCCAGCAGCCCTCCAGGGGGCGCGGTTTGGTATGGCTACACCTTC
once TRBD2 TRBJ2-3 TRBV9 CASSAFPLAGYSGDTQYF TGTGCCAGCAGCGCCTTCCCCCTAGCGGGGTACTCTGGGGATACGCAGTATTTT
NA NA TRBJ2-1 TRBV28 CASSPLQGNEQFF TGTGCCAGCAGTCCCTTACAAGGGAATGAGCAGTTCTTC
NA NA TRBJ2-3 TRBV7-8 CASSLTKDTQYF TGTGCCAGCAGCTTAACAAAAGATACGCAGTATTTT
NA TRBD2 TRBJ2-7 TRBV5-6 CASSLGTSGYYEQYF TGTGCCAGCAGCTTGGGGACTAGCGGTTACTACGAGCAGTACTTC